This TCR beta chain was sequenced for a study of T cell responses to AZD1222 COVID-19 vaccine (dated by TCRdb to the early 2020s). With regard to the full study: AZD1222 recipients whose second dose came at about 4 weeks and those whose second dose came at about 12 weeks were combined into one group, since spike-specific TCR depth and breadth did not differ between the two schedules. TCR sequencing was performed for over 230 trial participants, of whom about 210 were given two doses of AZD1222 and some 26 were given two doses of MenACWY control vaccine. Enrollment into the trials was organized by age into subgroups of 18-55, 56-69 and 70-plus years, and those subgroups contained approximately 150, 30 and 60 TCR-sequenced participants, respectively. The research as a whole found: The vaccine-associated CD4 TCRs covered the entire spike protein, and the dominant responses fell in regions 160-218 and 743-854. After two AZD1222 doses, spike-specific TCR breadth and depth were significantly higher than at day 0 and than in MenACWY recipients. In the small 56-69-year group, the increase in depth fell short of significance, most likely because of low power. Because no day 14 peak-response samples were available, repertoires were characterized only after the peak T cell response. Only five to seven AZD1222 recipients were SARS-CoV-2 seropositive at baseline, limiting conclusions about previously exposed vaccinees. Participants were mostly white British and included more females than males, and it was suggested by the authors that clonal diversity may have been underestimated. Epitopes outside the regions mutated in the B.1.351 and B.1.1.7 variants were reportedly recognized by nearly half of the unique spike-specific TCRs.

With regard to this clone: Its antigen remains unidentified. No quality values exist for individual bases; no much larger clone is one base distant.

The time point label, read with the paper, signifies: baseline before first vaccination. The vaccinee samples were drawn from two UK trials, COV001 and COV002, one of which was a single-blind randomized controlled phase 2/3 trial testing AZD1222 (ChAdOx1 nCoV-19) in healthy adults. For TCRbeta chain sequencing, PBMC samples from trial participants were taken at day 0 and at day 28 after the second dose. The CDR3 regions of human TCRbeta chains were subjected to immunosequencing. Per the source publication's procedure: Repertoire TCRs were matched against a reference library of SARS-CoV-2-specific TCRs generated with the MIRA antigen-specificity platform. Breadth was defined as the fraction of unique TCRs that were SARS-CoV-2-associated. Depth was defined as the fraction of total T cells that were SARS-CoV-2-associated. Using the MIRA data, each spike-specific TCR was mapped to the spike region that the TCR reacts to and placed in a CD4 or CD8 class. Log10-transformed breadth and depth values were compared by one-way ANOVA with Sidak's multiple comparisons tests. What TCRdb holds here is the immuneACCESS table cut down to in-frame rearrangements. Part of the clones is not present; checked against another copy, under half of the missing clones reflect an unresolved V gene, and the others are unexplained. V and J calls and clone size are as listed in that table; D and trimming were resolved from the DNA. The sample table shows some 150,000 clones, and 92% are seen once. The ten largest clones capture approximately 2% of the sample.

This specimen consisted of peripheral blood, obtained on day 0 of AZD1222 vaccination. This TCR was sampled from an adult in good health.

The CDR3 region: CASSTSPGGSNQPQHF. The nucleotide sequence reads TGTGCCAGTAGTACCTCCCCCGGCGGTAGCAATCAGCCCCAGCATTTT. Here the chain combines TRBV19 and TRBJ1-5; no confident D gene assignment can be made. Based on the germline V gene (reference sequence), the CDR1 and CDR2 sequences are LNHDA and SQIVND. V loses 4 bases, J loses 0 bases, and the germline ends lie 13 bases apart. The CDR3 spans 16 residues, from the cysteine through the phenylalanine. Only the CDR3 DNA stays, 48 bases, in frame from base 1.